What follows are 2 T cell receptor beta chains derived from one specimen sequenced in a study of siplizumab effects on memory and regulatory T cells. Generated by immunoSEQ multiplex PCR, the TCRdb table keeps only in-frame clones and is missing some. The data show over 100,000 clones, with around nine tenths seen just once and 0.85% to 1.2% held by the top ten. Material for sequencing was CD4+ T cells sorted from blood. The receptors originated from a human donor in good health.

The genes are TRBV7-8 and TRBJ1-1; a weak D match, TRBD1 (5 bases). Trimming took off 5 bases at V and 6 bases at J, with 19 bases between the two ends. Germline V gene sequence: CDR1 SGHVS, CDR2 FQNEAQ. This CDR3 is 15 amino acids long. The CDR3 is CASSLHRGTGAEAFF. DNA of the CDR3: TGTGCCAGCAGCCTCCACCGGGGGACGGGGGCTGAAGCTTTCTTT.

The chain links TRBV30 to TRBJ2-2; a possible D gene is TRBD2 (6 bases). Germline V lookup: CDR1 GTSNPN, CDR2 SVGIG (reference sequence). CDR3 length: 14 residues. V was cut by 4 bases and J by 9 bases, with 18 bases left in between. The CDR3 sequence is CAWTGRGRHRELFF. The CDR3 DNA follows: TGTGCCTGGACTGGGCGGGGCCGGCACCGGGAGCTGTTTTTT.